The text below deals with one T cell receptor beta chain. The ends were cut back, 4 bases at V and 5 bases at J, with 8 bases in the middle. This CDR3 has 12 residues. Germline-derived CDR1 and CDR2 are MNHNS and SASEGT. The sample is drawn from a study of cytomegalovirus exposure and HLA in healthy donors. The overall study: Unique TCR beta sequences numbering some 120 million came from about 179 million T cells in an earlier analysis.

The PCR used 60 Vbeta and 13 Jbeta primers. Method: immunoSEQ multiplex PCR; TCRdb's copy keeps in-frame clones and lacks some. Counted here are 70,000 to 95,000 clones, 75% occurring once; the ten biggest clones make up 2% to 2.5%. The TCR was taken from a man aged 40-49 years in good health and CMV-seronegative. Sequencing was carried out using PBMCs. This chain connects TRBV6-1 to TRBJ2-5, with D maybe TRBD1 (6 bases). CDR3 sequence: CASSAQGETQYF. In DNA, the CDR3 is TGTGCCAGCAGTGCGCAGGGGGAGACCCAGTACTTC.